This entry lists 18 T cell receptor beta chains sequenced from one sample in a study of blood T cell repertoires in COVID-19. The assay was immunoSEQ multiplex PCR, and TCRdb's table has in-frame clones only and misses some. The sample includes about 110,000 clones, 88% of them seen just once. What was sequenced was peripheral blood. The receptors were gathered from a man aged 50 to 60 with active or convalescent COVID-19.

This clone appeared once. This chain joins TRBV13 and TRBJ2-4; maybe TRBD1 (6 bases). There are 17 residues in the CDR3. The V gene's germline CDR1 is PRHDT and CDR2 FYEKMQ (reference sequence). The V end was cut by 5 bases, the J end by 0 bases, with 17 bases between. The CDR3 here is CASSKIQGTLAKNIQYF. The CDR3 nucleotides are TGTGCCAGCAGCAAAATACAGGGAACACTAGCCAAAAACATTCAGTACTTC.

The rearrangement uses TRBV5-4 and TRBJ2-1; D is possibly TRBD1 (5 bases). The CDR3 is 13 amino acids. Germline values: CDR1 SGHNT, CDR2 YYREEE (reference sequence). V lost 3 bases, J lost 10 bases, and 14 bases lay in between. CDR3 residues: CASSSVLPGEQFF. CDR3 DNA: TGTGCCAGCAGCTCGGTCCTCCCAGGGGAGCAGTTCTTC.

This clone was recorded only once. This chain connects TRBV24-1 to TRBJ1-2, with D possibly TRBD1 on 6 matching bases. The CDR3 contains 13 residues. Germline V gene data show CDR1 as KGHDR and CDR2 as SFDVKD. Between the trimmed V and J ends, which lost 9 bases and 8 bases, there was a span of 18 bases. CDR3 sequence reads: CATWAGGGQGYTF. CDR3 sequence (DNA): TGTGCCACCTGGGCCGGCGGGGGGCAAGGCTACACCTTC.

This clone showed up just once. This CDR3 is CASDYTANTEAFF. The CDR3 coding sequence is TGTGCCAGTGACTACACAGCTAACACTGAAGCTTTCTTT. The chain recombines TRBV6-5 with TRBJ1-1; no firm D call. V was cut by 9 bases and J by 2 bases, with 13 bases left in between. This CDR3 is 13 amino acids long. Germline V gene lookup returns CDR1 MNHEY and CDR2 SVGAGI.

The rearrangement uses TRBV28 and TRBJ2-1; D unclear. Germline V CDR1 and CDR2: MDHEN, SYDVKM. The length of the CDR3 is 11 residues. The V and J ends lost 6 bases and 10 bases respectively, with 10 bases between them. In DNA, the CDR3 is TGTGCCAGCAGCCGGAGTAAGGAGCAGTTCTTC. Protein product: CASSRSKEQFF.

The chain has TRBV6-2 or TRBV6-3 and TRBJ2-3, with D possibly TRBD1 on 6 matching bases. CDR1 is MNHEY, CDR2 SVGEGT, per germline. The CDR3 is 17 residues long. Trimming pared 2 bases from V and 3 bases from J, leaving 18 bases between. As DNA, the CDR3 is TGTGCCAGCAGTTACGCCCAAAGTGGGGGCGCAACAGATACGCAGTATTTT. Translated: CASSYAQSGGATDTQYF.

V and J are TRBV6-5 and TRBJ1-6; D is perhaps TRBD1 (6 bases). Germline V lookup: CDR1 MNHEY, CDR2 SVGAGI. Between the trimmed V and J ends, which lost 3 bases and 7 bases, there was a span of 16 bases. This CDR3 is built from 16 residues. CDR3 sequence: CASSYYRVSWNSPLHF. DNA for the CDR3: TGTGCCAGCAGTTATTACAGGGTTAGCTGGAATTCACCCCTCCACTTT.

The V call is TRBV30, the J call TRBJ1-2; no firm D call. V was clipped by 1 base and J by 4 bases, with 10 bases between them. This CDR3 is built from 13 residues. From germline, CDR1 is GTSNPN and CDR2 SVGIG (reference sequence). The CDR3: CAWSELEGYGYTF. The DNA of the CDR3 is TGTGCCTGGAGTGAATTGGAGGGCTATGGCTACACCTTC.

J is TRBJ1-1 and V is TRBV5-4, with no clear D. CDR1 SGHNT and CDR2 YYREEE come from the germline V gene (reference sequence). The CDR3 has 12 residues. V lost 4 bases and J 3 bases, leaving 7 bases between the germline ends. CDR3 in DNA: TGTGCCAGCAGCCCCTCGGACACTGAAGCTTTCTTT. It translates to CASSPSDTEAFF.

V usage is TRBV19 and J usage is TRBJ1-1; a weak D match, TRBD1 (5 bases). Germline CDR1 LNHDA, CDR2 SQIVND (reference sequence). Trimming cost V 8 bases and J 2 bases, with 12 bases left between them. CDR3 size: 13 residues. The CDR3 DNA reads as TGTGCCAGTCCGGGAGGGGAAAACACTGAAGCTTTCTTT. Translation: CASPGGENTEAFF.

The CDR3 coding sequence is TGTGCCAGCTCACCTCGGGACTCAACCTACGAGCAGTACTTC. This translates into CASSPRDSTYEQYF. V usage is TRBV18 and J usage is TRBJ2-7; a possible D gene is TRBD2 (6 bases). The CDR3 sequence is 14 residues long. The V end lost 3 bases, the J end lost 2 bases, and 11 bases lay between the germline ends. Germline assignment: CDR1 KGHSH and CDR2 LQKENI.

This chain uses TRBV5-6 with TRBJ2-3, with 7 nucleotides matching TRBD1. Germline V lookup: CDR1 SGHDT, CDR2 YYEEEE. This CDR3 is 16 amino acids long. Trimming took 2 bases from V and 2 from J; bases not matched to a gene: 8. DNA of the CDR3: TGTGCCAGCAGCTTACGGACAGGCCTAAACACAGATACGCAGTATTTT. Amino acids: CASSLRTGLNTDTQYF.

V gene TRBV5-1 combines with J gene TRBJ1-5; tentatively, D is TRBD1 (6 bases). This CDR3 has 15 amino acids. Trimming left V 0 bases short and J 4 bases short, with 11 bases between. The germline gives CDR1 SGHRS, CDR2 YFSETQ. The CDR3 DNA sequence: TGCGCCAGCAGCTTGGAAGGGGGAGCAAATCAGCCCCAGCATTTT. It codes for CASSLEGGANQPQHF.

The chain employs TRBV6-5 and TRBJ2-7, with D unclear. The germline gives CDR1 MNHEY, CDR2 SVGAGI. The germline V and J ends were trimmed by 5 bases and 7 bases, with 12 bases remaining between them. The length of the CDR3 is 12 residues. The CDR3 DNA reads TGTGCCAGCAGTCCGACAAGTCGGGAGCAGTACTTC. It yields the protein CASSPTSREQYF.

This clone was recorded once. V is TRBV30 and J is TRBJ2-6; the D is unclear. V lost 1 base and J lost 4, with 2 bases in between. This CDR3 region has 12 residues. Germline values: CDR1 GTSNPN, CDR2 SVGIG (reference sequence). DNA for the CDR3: TGTGCCTGGAGTGCGGGGGCCAACGTCCTGACTTTC. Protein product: CAWSAGANVLTF.

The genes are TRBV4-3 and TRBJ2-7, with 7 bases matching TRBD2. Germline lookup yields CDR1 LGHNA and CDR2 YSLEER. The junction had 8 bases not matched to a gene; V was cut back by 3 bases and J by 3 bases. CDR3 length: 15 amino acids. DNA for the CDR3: TGCGCCAGCAGCCAGGCGGGGGAGGTGGGCTACGAGCAGTACTTC. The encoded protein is CASSQAGEVGYEQYF.

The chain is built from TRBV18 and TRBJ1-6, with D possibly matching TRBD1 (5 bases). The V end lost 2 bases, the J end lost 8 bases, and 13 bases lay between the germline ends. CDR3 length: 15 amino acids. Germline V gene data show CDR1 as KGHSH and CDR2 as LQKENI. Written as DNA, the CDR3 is TGTGCCAGCTCACCAATGGGACGGGGGGATTCACCCCTCCACTTT. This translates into CASSPMGRGDSPLHF.

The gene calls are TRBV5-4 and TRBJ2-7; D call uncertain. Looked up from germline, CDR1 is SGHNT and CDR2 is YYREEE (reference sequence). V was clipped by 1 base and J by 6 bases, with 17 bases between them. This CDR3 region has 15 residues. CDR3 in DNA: TGTGCCAGCAGCTTGAGCTTCGGTCCGGTCACCGAGCAGTACTTC. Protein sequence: CASSLSFGPVTEQYF.